This entry concerns a single TCR beta chain. The protocol was immunoSEQ multiplex PCR, while the TCRdb copy is restricted to in-frame clones and leaves out a portion. Found here are roughly 240,000 clones, about 83% of them singletons; the top ten hold 2.6%. This record belongs to a study of cytomegalovirus exposure and HLA in healthy donors. The TCR originated in a man between 18 and 35 years old in good health and CMV-seronegative. The source material was PBMCs.

Written as DNA, the CDR3 is TGCGCCAGCAGCCAAGATCGTTCCGGGCAGCCCCAGCATTTT. It encodes CASSQDRSGQPQHF. The chain combines TRBV4-3 with TRBJ1-5; no clear D gene. The V end was cut by 0 bases, the J end by 7 bases, with 10 bases between. Germline V lookup: CDR1 LGHNA, CDR2 YSLEER. The CDR3 sequence is 14 residues long.